The T cell receptor beta chain described here comes from a study of blood T cells in healthy people across ages. Combining a sample-barcoded 5' primer with a J-beta primer mix, a second PCR ran for about 6 to 11 cycles. MiXCR was run by TCRdb on the 5' RACE reads, yielding one entry per CDR3 protein. The sample has 1,300,000 or so distinct CDR3 sequences; 59% are singletons. Germline V lookup: CDR1 MNHNS, CDR2 SASEGT. The CDR3 is 15 residues long. With 1 base removed from V and 2 bases from J, the gap between germline ends came to 12 bases. This TCR derives from a man in his late teens or twenties in good health. The source material was blood. The chain joins TRBV6-1 to TRBJ2-7, with D possibly called TRBD1 or TRBD2 (6 bases each). The CDR3 reads CASSEEGGPTYEQYF. The DNA for the CDR3 is TGTGCCAGCAGTGAAGAAGGGGGGCCCACCTACGAGCAGTACTTC.